A selection of T cell receptor beta chains follows, all from one sample in a study of T cell clonotyping in hematopoietic cell transplantation. Here immunoSEQ multiplex PCR was the method, and the copy in TCRdb shows in-frame clones only, minus some. There are some 9,400 clones in the sample; nearly 80% occur only once, and 16% lies in the top ten. The source material was PBMCs, sampled 180 days after allogeneic stem cell transplant. The receptors were sampled from a male patient between 40 and 49 years old who had an allogeneic stem cell transplant from a related donor, so the T cells may come from the graft donor. Some clones in this sample may be carry-over from other donors' samples. CDR3s include the opening cysteine and the closing phenylalanine or tryptophan. A D gene is named only where the DNA matches it firmly. Size is stated for part of the rows, as once, few or many counts, or as a class when the clone is expanded.

V	size	D	J	DNA	CDR3
TRBV5-8	-	-	TRBJ2-3	TGTGCCAGCAGGGCCAGGCGGATCGCAGATACGCAGTATTTT	CASRARRIADTQYF
TRBV7-2	-	TRBD1	TRBJ2-7	TGTGCCAGCAGCTTAGGACAGGGGGTCCGAAAGAGCTCCTACGAGCAGTACTTC	CASSLGQGVRKSSYEQYF
TRBV6-6	few	-	TRBJ1-1	TGTGCCAGCAACGTCCGTATCCGGACTGAAGCTTTCTTT	CASNVRIRTEAFF
TRBV5-4	few	-	TRBJ2-2	TGTGCCAGCAGCTCCACCGGGGAGCTGTTTTTT	CASSSTGELFF
TRBV28	-	TRBD1	TRBJ2-6	TGTGCCAGCAGATCGGGACAGCCTTTTTCTGGGGCCAACGTCCTGACTTTC	CASRSGQPFSGANVLTF
TRBV7-2	-	-	TRBJ1-3	TGTGCCAGCAGCCCCGATACCTTAGCCTCTGGAAACACCATATATTTT	CASSPDTLASGNTIYF
TRBV7-3	-	TRBD1	TRBJ2-1	TGTGCCAGCAGCTTAATGGGACAGGGTGCCAATGAGCAGTTCTTC	CASSLMGQGANEQFF
TRBV5-1	-	-	TRBJ2-1	TGCGCCAGCAGCACGCTAGTTAACAATGAGCAGTTCTTC	CASSTLVNNEQFF
TRBV7-9	-	-	TRBJ2-1	TGTGCCAGCAGCTTAACACAGCACAATGAGCAGTTCTTC	CASSLTQHNEQFF
TRBV7-9	-	-	TRBJ2-3	TGTGCCAGCAGCTTAGGGACTACAGATACGCAGTATTTT	CASSLGTTDTQYF
TRBV4-1	-	TRBD1	TRBJ2-7	TGCGCCAGCAGCCAAGACGGGCAGGGGGCTCTCGAGCAGTACTTC	CASSQDGQGALEQYF
TRBV7-3	-	-	TRBJ2-3	TGTGCCAGCAGCTTACTTGACCCGGGTTACACAGATACGCAGTATTTT	CASSLLDPGYTDTQYF
TRBV2	-	-	TRBJ2-2	TGTGCCAGCAGTTTAACAAAACCGCTGAACTCTGGGGAGCTGTTTTTT	CASSLTKPLNSGELFF
TRBV27	-	-	TRBJ1-5	TGTGCCAGCAGCCAACGGGACCCGGGCGTGTATAGCAATCAGCCCCAGCATTTT	CASSQRDPGVYSNQPQHF
TRBV2	-	TRBD2	TRBJ2-5	TGTGCCAGCAGCGATCTTCGAGGTCTAGCGGCCCAAGAGACCCAGTACTTC	CASSDLRGLAAQETQYF
TRBV7-9	few	-	TRBJ1-4	TGTGCCAGCAGCTTATTTCCCAGGGTTGGCGAAAAACTGTTTTTT	CASSLFPRVGEKLFF
TRBV11-2	-	-	TRBJ2-7	TGTGCCAGCAGCCCCCAGGTAGGCAGCCCCTACGAGCAGTACTTC	CASSPQVGSPYEQYF
TRBV7-2	-	-	TRBJ2-5	TGTGCCAGCAGCTCGACACTTAAAGAGACCCAGTACTTC	CASSSTLKETQYF
TRBV5-6	-	-	TRBJ2-7	TGTGCCAGCAGCTTGGAGGGGGTGAGCTCCTACGAGCAGTACTTC	CASSLEGVSSYEQYF
TRBV30	-	-	TRBJ2-7	TGTGCCTGGAGTGTAAAGTTCGAGCAGTACTTC	CAWSVKFEQYF
TRBV6-5	-	-	TRBJ1-4	TGTGCCAGCTTAGACCCGGGGGGCGAGGAAAAACTGTTTTTT	CASLDPGGEEKLFF
TRBV19	few	-	TRBJ2-4	TGTGCCAGTCAGGACCCAAATTTAGCCAAAAACATTCAGTACTTC	CASQDPNLAKNIQYF
TRBV4-3	-	-	TRBJ2-7	TGCGCCAGCAGCCAAGAGGCCGGGACACAGTTCTACGAGCAGTACTTC	CASSQEAGTQFYEQYF
TRBV4-3	few	TRBD1	TRBJ2-7	TGCGCCAGCAGCCAAGACAGGGGGCCCACCTACGAGCAGTACTTC	CASSQDRGPTYEQYF
TRBV28	-	-	TRBJ1-2	TGTGCCAGCAGTTTCGGGGCGGCGAGAGGCTACACCTTC	CASSFGAARGYTF
TRBV14	-	-	TRBJ2-6	TGTGCCAGCAGCCAAGAATACCGCAGTGGGGCCAACGTCCTGACTTTC	CASSQEYRSGANVLTF
TRBV15	-	-	TRBJ2-5	TGTGCCACCAGCAGATACGTCGACGTGCTAGCCGATCTAGAGACCCAGTACTTC	CATSRYVDVLADLETQYF
TRBV9	-	TRBD1	TRBJ1-1	TGTGCCAGCAGCGCCCGGGACAGGGGTTCTTCTGAAGCTTTCTTT	CASSARDRGSSEAFF
TRBV7-6	-	-	TRBJ2-2	TGTGCCAGCAGCTTAGTTGGAGGGGGCCCGGGCACCGGGGAGCTGTTTTTT	CASSLVGGGPGTGELFF
TRBV10-3	-	-	TRBJ1-2	TGTGCCACCCAATACGTTCAGTCAGGGTCACAAGGCTACACCTTC	CATQYVQSGSQGYTF
TRBV7-6	-	-	TRBJ2-1	TGTGCCAGCAGCCTAAAAGAGAGTGAGCAGTTCTTC	CASSLKESEQFF
TRBV5-4	-	-	TRBJ2-1	TGTGCCAGCAGCTTGGAGGGCTCCTACAATGAGCAGTTCTTC	CASSLEGSYNEQFF
TRBV30	-	-	TRBJ1-5	TGTGCCTGGAGTATCGGGGTGATCAATCAGCCCCAGCATTTT	CAWSIGVINQPQHF
TRBV19	-	-	TRBJ2-7	TGTGCCAGTAGTATAGGAAGATTGGGGTACAGGGCCGATTCCTACGAGCAGTACTTC	CASSIGRLGYRADSYEQYF
TRBV9	-	-	TRBJ1-2	TGTGCCAGCAGCGTAGAGACAGACACGTTATATGGCTACACCTTC	CASSVETDTLYGYTF
TRBV6-5	-	-	TRBJ1-2	TGTGCCAGCAGTTACAACGGCGCAGGAAACTATGGCTACACCTTC	CASSYNGAGNYGYTF
TRBV6-6	-	TRBD1	TRBJ1-4	TGTGCCAGCAGTGACGCAGGGGGCCGGGAAAAACTGTTTTTT	CASSDAGGREKLFF
TRBV6-5	-	-	TRBJ1-2	TGTGCCAGCACTAGGCCCTCACAGGGAGTCTATGGCTACACCTTC	CASTRPSQGVYGYTF
TRBV2	-	-	TRBJ1-1	TGTGCCAGCAGTGAACTAACTGAAGCTTTCTTT	CASSELTEAFF
TRBV9	-	-	TRBJ1-1	TGTGCCAGCACCGGAGGGGACCAGAACACTGAAGCTTTCTTT	CASTGGDQNTEAFF
TRBV29-1	-	-	TRBJ2-1	TGCAGCGTTGATTACTACAATGAGCAGTTCTTC	CSVDYYNEQFF
TRBV10-3	-	-	TRBJ1-2	TGTGCCATCAGTGAGTCCCTGGGGGACTATGGCTACACCTTC	CAISESLGDYGYTF
TRBV28	-	TRBD1	TRBJ2-5	TGTGCCAGCAGTTCACGGACAGGGGGCGTTCCTTGGACCCAGTACTTC	CASSSRTGGVPWTQYF
TRBV14	once	-	TRBJ2-5	TGTGCCAGCAGCCATCGAGGGGAGACCCAGTACTTC	CASSHRGETQYF
TRBV6-1	-	TRBD1	TRBJ2-4	TGTGCCAGCAGTAGGACAGGGGGCGAAAACATTCAGTACTTC	CASSRTGGENIQYF
TRBV10-3	-	TRBD2	TRBJ2-3	TGTGCCATCAGTGAGGCGGGAGTCACAGTGGATACGCAGTATTTT	CAISEAGVTVDTQYF
TRBV19	-	TRBD1	TRBJ1-2	TGTGCCAGTAGCGGTACCGGGACAGGCACAATCTACACCTTC	CASSGTGTGTIYTF
TRBV29-1	-	-	TRBJ2-1	TGCAGCGTTGAAAGGACTCAGGGGAGCTCCTACAATGAGCAGTTCTTC	CSVERTQGSSYNEQFF
TRBV4-2	-	-	TRBJ2-6	TGTGCCAGCAGCCAAGATTTCGGATCTGGGGCCAACGTCCTGACTTTC	CASSQDFGSGANVLTF
TRBV10-3	-	TRBD2	TRBJ2-1	TGTGCCATCAGAGGAAACACCGGGACTAGCGGCGACTCCTACAATGAGCAGTTCTTC	CAIRGNTGTSGDSYNEQFF